These T cell receptor beta chains were read from a single sample in a study of long-term antiretroviral therapy in people with HIV. Repertoires were generated with immunoSEQ multiplex PCR, while TCRdb's copy carries only in-frame clones and drops some. Of fewer than 25,000 clones in the sample, 81% were seen once. This specimen consisted of unsorted PBMCs, obtained 4.4 years after starting antiretroviral therapy. Receptor source: a man aged 25 to 40 with HIV. Both conserved end residues are part of each CDR3. A D gene is named only where the DNA matches it firmly. Only some rows state a clone size, as once, few, many or a class for expanded clones.

TRBJ2-7 | TRBD2 | TRBV11-2 | . | CASSLSSGGNYEQYF | TGTGCCAGCAGCTTATCCAGCGGGGGGAATTACGAGCAGTACTTC
TRBJ2-3 | . | TRBV18 | . | CASSPRVRDSTDTQYF | TGTGCCAGCTCACCACGGGTCAGGGATAGCACAGATACGCAGTATTTT
TRBJ2-1 | . | TRBV9 | . | CASQTGSHNEQFF | TGTGCCAGCCAAACAGGGAGCCACAATGAGCAGTTCTTC
TRBJ1-1 | . | TRBV6-5 | . | CASSYSTRGSTEAFF | TGTGCCAGCAGTTACTCGACGAGGGGATCCACTGAAGCTTTCTTT
TRBJ1-6 | TRBD1 | TRBV7-6 | . | CASSLDPGQGNSPLHF | TGTGCCAGCAGCTTAGATCCGGGACAGGGAAATTCACCCCTCCACTTT
TRBJ2-3 | . | TRBV7-9 | . | CASPKSGGSTDTQYF | TGTGCCAGCCCCAAGTCTGGAGGCAGCACAGATACGCAGTATTTT
TRBJ2-7 | TRBD2 | TRBV7-2 | . | CASSSILGGGKYF | TGTGCCAGCAGCTCGATCCTTGGGGGGGGAAAGTACTTC
TRBJ2-7 | . | TRBV5-1 | . | CASSLSLGQGGYEQYF | TGCGCCAGCAGCTTGTCGCTTGGCCAGGGAGGCTACGAGCAGTACTTC
TRBJ2-1 | . | TRBV6-5 | few | CASSYSDSGYNEQFF | TGTGCCAGCAGTTACTCTGATTCGGGGTACAATGAGCAGTTCTTC
TRBJ2-1 | TRBD2 | TRBV5-6 | few | CASSPGASGGYNEQFF | TGTGCCAGCAGCCCCGGAGCTAGCGGTGGTTACAATGAGCAGTTCTTC
TRBJ1-1 | . | TRBV28 | . | CASSSLDLRKDTEAFF | TGTGCCAGCAGTTCCCTGGATCTTCGAAAGGACACTGAAGCTTTCTTT
TRBJ2-6 | . | TRBV27 | . | CASSLPSGLITGANVLTF | TGTGCCAGCAGTTTACCCTCAGGGTTGATCACTGGGGCCAACGTCCTGACTTTC
TRBJ1-1 | TRBD1 | TRBV5-1 | . | CASSLVRLTGGTEAFF | TGCGCCAGCAGCTTGGTGAGATTGACAGGGGGTACTGAAGCTTTCTTT
TRBJ2-7 | . | TRBV27 | . | CASRPGTPSYEQYF | TGTGCCAGCAGACCAGGGACTCCCTCCTACGAGCAGTACTTC
TRBJ1-1 | . | TRBV6-5 | . | CASSRPGVEAFF | TGTGCCAGCAGCCGCCCAGGCGTTGAAGCTTTCTTT
TRBJ2-7 | TRBD1 | TRBV27 | . | CASSFRGQTYEQYF | TGTGCCAGCAGTTTCAGGGGACAGACCTACGAGCAGTACTTC
TRBJ1-4 | . | TRBV9 | medium-sized | CASSTWAGTNEKLFF | TGTGCCAGCAGTACTTGGGCCGGAACTAATGAAAAACTGTTTTTT
TRBJ2-3 | . | TRBV4-2 | once | CASSQGGYTDTQYF | TGTGCCAGCAGCCAGGGGGGATACACAGATACGCAGTATTTT
TRBJ2-7 | . | TRBV6-6 | . | CASSYTRGSYEQYF | TGTGCCAGCAGTTACACCCGGGGTAGCTACGAGCAGTACTTC
TRBJ1-1 | . | TRBV7-9 | . | CASSPGHLNTEAFF | TGTGCCAGCAGCCCTGGACACTTGAACACTGAAGCTTTCTTT
TRBJ1-5 | TRBD1 | TRBV7-2 | . | CASSLTGNNQPQHF | TGTGCCAGCAGCCTGACAGGGAACAATCAGCCCCAGCATTTT
TRBJ2-7 | . | TRBV7-9 | once | CASSSGEYVSEQYF | TGTGCCAGCAGCTCAGGGGAATACGTGAGCGAGCAGTACTTC
TRBJ2-5 | . | TRBV7-2 | . | CASSFHLTQSTETQYF | TGTGCCAGCAGCTTTCATCTTACCCAGTCCACGGAGACCCAGTACTTC
TRBJ2-4 | TRBD1 | TRBV28 | . | CASSGQGRNIQYF | TGTGCCAGCAGCGGACAGGGGAGGAACATTCAGTACTTC
TRBJ1-2 | . | TRBV4-1 | few | CASSQAGTSDFFF | TGCGCCAGCAGCCAAGCCGGGACGTCTGATTTTTTCTTC
TRBJ2-7 | TRBD1 | TRBV7-6 | . | CASSFGQGYEQYF | TGTGCCAGCAGCTTTGGACAGGGCTACGAGCAGTACTTC
TRBJ2-1 | TRBD2 | TRBV6-4 | . | CASSAGTSNEQFF | TGTGCCAGCAGTGCCGGGACTAGCAATGAGCAGTTCTTC
TRBJ2-7 | TRBD2 | TRBV27 | . | CASSFTSGTYEQYF | TGTGCCAGCAGTTTTACCAGCGGGACTTACGAGCAGTACTTC
TRBJ1-1 | . | TRBV7-2 | . | CASSRQSLNTEAFF | TGTGCCAGCAGCCGACAGTCCTTGAACACTGAAGCTTTCTTT
TRBJ2-7 | . | TRBV7-9 | few | CASSLGLGEQYF | TGTGCCAGCAGCTTGGGACTCGGCGAGCAGTACTTC
TRBJ2-1 | TRBD2 | TRBV7-6 | . | CASSPTAGGSSYNEQFF | TGTGCCAGCAGCCCGACAGCGGGAGGGAGCTCCTACAATGAGCAGTTCTTC
TRBJ1-2 | . | TRBV11-2 | . | CASSFDRIGYTF | TGTGCCAGCAGCTTCGACCGTATTGGCTACACCTTC
TRBJ2-1 | TRBD2 | TRBV6-1 | . | CASRPLAGSYNEQFF | TGTGCCAGCAGACCACTAGCGGGTAGCTACAATGAGCAGTTCTTC
TRBJ2-1 | . | TRBV27 | . | CASRARYNEQFF | TGTGCCAGCAGAGCACGGTACAATGAGCAGTTCTTC
TRBJ2-7 | TRBD1 | TRBV6-5 | . | CASSYSIGTALHEQYF | TGTGCCAGCAGTTACTCGATCGGGACAGCTTTGCACGAGCAGTACTTC
TRBJ2-7 | . | TRBV5-1 | . | CASSISSYEQYF | TGCGCCAGCAGCATTTCCTCCTACGAGCAGTACTTC
TRBJ2-7 | . | TRBV18 | . | CASSPFAFLTGRMSYEQYF | TGTGCCAGCTCACCCTTTGCTTTTTTAACGGGACGGATGTCCTACGAGCAGTACTTC
TRBJ1-1 | . | TRBV19 | . | CASSEGVPRFF | TGTGCCAGTAGTGAAGGGGTCCCGCGTTTCTTT
TRBJ2-7 | . | TRBV5-1 | . | CASSLEAPPYEQYF | TGCGCCAGCAGCTTGGAGGCGCCGCCCTACGAGCAGTACTTC
TRBJ2-7 | . | TRBV7-8 | . | CASSLGTYEQYF | TGTGCCAGCAGCTTAGGGACCTACGAGCAGTACTTC
TRBJ1-4 | . | TRBV5-6 | . | CASSLKGRNEKLFF | TGTGCCAGCAGCCTTAAGGGGCGGAATGAAAAACTGTTTTTT
TRBJ2-7 | TRBD1 | TRBV11-2 | . | CASSPRRTGGIDEQYF | TGTGCCAGCAGCCCACGAAGAACAGGGGGTATCGACGAGCAGTACTTC
TRBJ1-1 | TRBD1 | TRBV19 | . | CASSIDMTGGVDTEAFF | TGTGCCAGTAGTATAGACATGACAGGGGGCGTGGACACTGAAGCTTTCTTT
TRBJ2-7 | TRBD1 | TRBV13 | . | CASSLARDRPREQYF | TGTGCCAGCAGCCTAGCCCGGGACAGACCTAGGGAGCAGTACTTC
TRBJ1-5 | . | TRBV27 | few | CASSLGGSNQPQHF | TGTGCCAGCAGTTTAGGCGGTAGCAATCAGCCCCAGCATTTT
TRBJ1-3 | . | TRBV9 | once | CASSVATGRDTIYF | TGTGCCAGCAGCGTAGCAACAGGGAGAGACACCATATATTTT
TRBJ1-3 | . | TRBV5-6 | . | CASSQGVPGNTIYF | TGTGCCAGCAGCCAAGGGGTTCCTGGAAACACCATATATTTT
TRBJ2-3 | . | TRBV7-6 | . | CASSLGQARGTDTQYF | TGTGCCAGCAGCTTAGGACAGGCGAGGGGTACAGATACGCAGTATTTT
TRBJ2-7 | TRBD1 | TRBV19 | . | CASSMGQGYEQYF | TGTGCCAGTAGTATGGGACAGGGCTACGAGCAGTACTTC
TRBJ2-4 | . | TRBV27 | . | CASSLSFATGIQYF | TGTGCCAGCAGTTTATCTTTCGCCACCGGGATTCAGTACTTC
TRBJ2-1 | . | TRBV28 | . | CASKSPGEGAYNEQFF | TGTGCCAGCAAATCGCCGGGAGAAGGGGCCTACAATGAGCAGTTCTTC
TRBJ1-2 | . | TRBV4-1 | . | CASSQVANPSLSYGYTF | TGCGCCAGCAGCCAAGTAGCCAACCCCAGTCTAAGCTATGGCTACACCTTC
TRBJ2-1 | TRBD2 | TRBV11-2 | . | CASSLGTSGSLTYNEQFF | TGTGCCAGCAGCTTAGGGACTAGCGGGAGCCTTACATACAATGAGCAGTTCTTC
TRBJ2-7 | TRBD2 | TRBV7-8 | . | CASSAVAGTAYEQYF | TGTGCCAGCAGCGCAGTAGCGGGCACCGCCTACGAGCAGTACTTC